This T cell receptor beta chain comes out of a study of blood T cell repertoires in COVID-19. V lost 6 bases and J lost 3, with 15 bases in between. Germline assignment: CDR1 MNHNY and CDR2 SVGAGI (reference sequence). This CDR3 is built from 14 residues. Profiling relied on immunoSEQ multiplex PCR, and the TCRdb table lists in-frame clones only, not all of them. The sample comprises some 490,000 clones, 80% to 90% of which are singletons, and 3.2% rests with the top ten. The TCR sequence derives from a human donor in a cohort sampled during active COVID-19. The sequencing sample was made of peripheral blood. The V call is TRBV6-6, the J call TRBJ2-7; D might be TRBD2 (7 bases). In DNA, the CDR3 is TGTGCCAGCAGACCGAGCGGGGACAACTACGAGCAGTACTTC. Its protein is CASRPSGDNYEQYF.